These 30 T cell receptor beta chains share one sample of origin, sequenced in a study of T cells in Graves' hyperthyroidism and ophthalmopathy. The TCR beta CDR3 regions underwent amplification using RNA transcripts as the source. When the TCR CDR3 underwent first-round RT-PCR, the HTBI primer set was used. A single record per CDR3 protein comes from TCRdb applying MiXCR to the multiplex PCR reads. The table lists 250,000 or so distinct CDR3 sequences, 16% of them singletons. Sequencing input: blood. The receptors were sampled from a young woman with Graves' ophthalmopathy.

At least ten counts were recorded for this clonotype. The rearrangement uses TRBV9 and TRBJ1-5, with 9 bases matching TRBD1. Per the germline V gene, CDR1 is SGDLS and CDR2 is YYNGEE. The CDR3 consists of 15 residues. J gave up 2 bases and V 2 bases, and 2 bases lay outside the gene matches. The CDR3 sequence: CASSVGTGRNQPQHF. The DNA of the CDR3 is TGTGCCAGCAGCGTCGGGACAGGGCGCAATCAGCCCCAGCATTTT.

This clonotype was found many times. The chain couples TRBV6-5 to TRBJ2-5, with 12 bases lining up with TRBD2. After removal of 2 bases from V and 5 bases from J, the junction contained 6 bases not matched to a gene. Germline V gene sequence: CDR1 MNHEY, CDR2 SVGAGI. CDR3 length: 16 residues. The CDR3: CASSYASGRALETQYF. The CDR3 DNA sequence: TGTGCCAGCAGTTACGCTAGCGGGAGGGCTCTGGAGACCCAGTACTTC.

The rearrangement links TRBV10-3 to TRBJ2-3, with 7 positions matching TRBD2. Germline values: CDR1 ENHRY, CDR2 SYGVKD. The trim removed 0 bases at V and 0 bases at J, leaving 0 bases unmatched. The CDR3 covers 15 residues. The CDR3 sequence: CAISESGGSTDTQYF. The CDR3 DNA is TGTGCCATCAGTGAGTCGGGGGGGAGCACAGATACGCAGTATTTT.

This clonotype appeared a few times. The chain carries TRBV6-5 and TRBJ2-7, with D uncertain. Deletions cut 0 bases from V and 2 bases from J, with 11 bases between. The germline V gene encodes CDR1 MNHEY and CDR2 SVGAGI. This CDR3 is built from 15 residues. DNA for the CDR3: TGTGCCAGCAGTTACTCGATCGGCAGGACCTACGAGCAGTACTTC. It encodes CASSYSIGRTYEQYF.

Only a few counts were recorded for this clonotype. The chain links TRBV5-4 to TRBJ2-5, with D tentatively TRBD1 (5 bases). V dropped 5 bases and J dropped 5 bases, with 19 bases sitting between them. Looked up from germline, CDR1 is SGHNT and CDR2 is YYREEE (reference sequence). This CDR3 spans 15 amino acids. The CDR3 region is CASRSDIKSGETQYF. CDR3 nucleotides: TGTGCCAGCAGGTCGGACATAAAGAGTGGCGAGACCCAGTACTTC.

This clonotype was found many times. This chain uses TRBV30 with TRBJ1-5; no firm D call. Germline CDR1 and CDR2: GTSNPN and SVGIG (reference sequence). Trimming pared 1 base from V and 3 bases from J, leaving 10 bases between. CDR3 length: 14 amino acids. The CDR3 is CAWSAASFNQPQHF. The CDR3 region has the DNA TGTGCCTGGAGTGCCGCAAGCTTCAATCAGCCCCAGCATTTT.

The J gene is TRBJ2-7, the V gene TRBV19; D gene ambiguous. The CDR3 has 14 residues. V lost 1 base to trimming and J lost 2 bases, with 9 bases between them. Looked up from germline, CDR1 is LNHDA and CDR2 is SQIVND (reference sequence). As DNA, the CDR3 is TGTGCCAGTAGTATAGGCCCTAGAGCCTACGAGCAGTACTTC. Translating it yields CASSIGPRAYEQYF.

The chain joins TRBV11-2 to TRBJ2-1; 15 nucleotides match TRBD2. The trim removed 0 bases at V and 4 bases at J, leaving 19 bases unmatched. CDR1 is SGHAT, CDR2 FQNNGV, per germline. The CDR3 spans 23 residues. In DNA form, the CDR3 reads TGTGCCAGCAGCTTAGATCGGTGGGGTATCGGACTAGCGGGGGGGGCCGCATACAATGAGCAGTTCTTC. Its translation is CASSLDRWGIGLAGGAAYNEQFF.

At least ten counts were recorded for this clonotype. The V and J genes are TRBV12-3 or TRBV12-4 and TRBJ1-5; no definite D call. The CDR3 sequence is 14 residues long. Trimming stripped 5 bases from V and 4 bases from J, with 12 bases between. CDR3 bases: TGTGCCAGCAGTGCCACCTCCCATAATCAGCCCCAGCATTTT. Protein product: CASSATSHNQPQHF.

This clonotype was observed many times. As DNA, the CDR3 is TGTGCCAGCAGCCGGGACAGCTACAATCAGCCCCAGCATTTT. The encoded protein is CASSRDSYNQPQHF. The rearrangement links TRBV5-5 to TRBJ1-5, with 7 bases identical to TRBD1. V lost 4 bases, J lost 3 bases, and 4 bases stayed unmatched. The CDR3 length is 14 residues. CDR1 and CDR2 from the germline V gene are SGHKS and YYEKEE (reference sequence).

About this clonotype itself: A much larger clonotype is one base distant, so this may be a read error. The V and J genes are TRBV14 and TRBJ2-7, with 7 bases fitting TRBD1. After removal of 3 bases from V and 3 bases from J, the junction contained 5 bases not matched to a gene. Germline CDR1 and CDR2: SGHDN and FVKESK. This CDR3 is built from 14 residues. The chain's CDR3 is CASSHWDRDYEQYF. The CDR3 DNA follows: TGTGCCAGCAGCCATTGGGACAGAGACTACGAGCAGTACTTC.

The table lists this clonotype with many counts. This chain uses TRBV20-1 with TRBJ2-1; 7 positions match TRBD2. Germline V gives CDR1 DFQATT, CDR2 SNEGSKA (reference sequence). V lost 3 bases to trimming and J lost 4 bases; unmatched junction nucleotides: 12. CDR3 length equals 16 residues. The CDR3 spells CSARDQTSRRYNEQFF. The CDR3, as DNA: TGCAGTGCTAGGGATCAGACTAGCCGAAGATACAATGAGCAGTTCTTC.

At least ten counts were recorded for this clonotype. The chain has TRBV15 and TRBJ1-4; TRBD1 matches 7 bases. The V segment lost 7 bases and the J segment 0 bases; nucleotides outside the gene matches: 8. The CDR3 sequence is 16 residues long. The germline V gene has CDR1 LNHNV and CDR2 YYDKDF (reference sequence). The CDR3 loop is CATTRDRLATNEKLFF. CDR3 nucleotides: TGTGCCACCACCCGGGACAGACTAGCAACTAATGAAAAACTGTTTTTT.

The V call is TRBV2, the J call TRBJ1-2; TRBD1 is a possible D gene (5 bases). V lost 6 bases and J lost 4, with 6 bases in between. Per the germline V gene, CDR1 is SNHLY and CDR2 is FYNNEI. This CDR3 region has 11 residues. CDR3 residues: CASRTVYGYTF. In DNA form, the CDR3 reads TGTGCCAGCAGGACAGTCTATGGCTACACCTTC. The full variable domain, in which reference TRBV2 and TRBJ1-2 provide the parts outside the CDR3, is EPEVTQTPSHQVTQMGQEVILRCVPISNHLYFYWYRQILGQKVEFLVSFYNNEISEKSEIFDDQFSVERPDGSNFTLKIRSTKLEDSAMYFCASRTVYGYTFGSGTRLTVV.

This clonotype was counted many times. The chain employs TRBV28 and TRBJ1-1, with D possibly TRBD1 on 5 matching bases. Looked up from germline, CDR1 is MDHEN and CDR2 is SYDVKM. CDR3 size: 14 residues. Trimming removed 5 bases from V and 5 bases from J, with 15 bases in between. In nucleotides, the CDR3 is TGTGCCAGCAGTCCTACAGGCCCTCAGACTGAAGCTTTCTTT. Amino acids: CASSPTGPQTEAFF.

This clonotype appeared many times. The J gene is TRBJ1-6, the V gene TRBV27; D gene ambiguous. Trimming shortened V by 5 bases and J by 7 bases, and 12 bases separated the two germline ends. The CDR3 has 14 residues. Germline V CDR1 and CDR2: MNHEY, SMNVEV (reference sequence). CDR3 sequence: CASSLGPRNSPLHF. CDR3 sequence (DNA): TGTGCCAGCAGTCTAGGGCCGCGGAATTCACCCCTCCACTTT.

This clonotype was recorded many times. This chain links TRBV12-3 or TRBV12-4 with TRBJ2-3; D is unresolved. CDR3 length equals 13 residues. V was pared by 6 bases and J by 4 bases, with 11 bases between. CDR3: CASRIERPDTQYF. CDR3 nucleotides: TGTGCCAGCAGGATAGAAAGACCAGATACGCAGTATTTT.

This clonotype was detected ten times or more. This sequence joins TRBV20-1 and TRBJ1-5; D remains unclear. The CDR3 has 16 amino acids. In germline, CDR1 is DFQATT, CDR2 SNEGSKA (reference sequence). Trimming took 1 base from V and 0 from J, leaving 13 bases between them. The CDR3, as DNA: TGCAGTGCTAGAGCCTCCTTACTGGGTAGCAATCAGCCCCAGCATTTT. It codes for CSARASLLGSNQPQHF.

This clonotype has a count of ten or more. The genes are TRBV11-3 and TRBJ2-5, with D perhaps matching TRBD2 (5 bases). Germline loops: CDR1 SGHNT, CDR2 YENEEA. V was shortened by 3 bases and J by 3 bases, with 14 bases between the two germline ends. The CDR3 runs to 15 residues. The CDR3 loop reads CASSLDRSREETQYF. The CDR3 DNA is TGTGCCAGCAGCTTGGACCGGTCGAGGGAAGAGACCCAGTACTTC.

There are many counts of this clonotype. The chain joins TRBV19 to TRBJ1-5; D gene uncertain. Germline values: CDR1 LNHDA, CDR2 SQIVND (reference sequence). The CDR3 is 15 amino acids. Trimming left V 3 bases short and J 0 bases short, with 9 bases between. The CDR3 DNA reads TGTGCCAGTAGTATGGGCAGCTATAGCAATCAGCCCCAGCATTTT. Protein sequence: CASSMGSYSNQPQHF. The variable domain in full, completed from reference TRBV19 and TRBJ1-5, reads DGGITQSPKYLFRKEGQNVTLSCEQNLNHDAMYWYRQDPGQGLRLIYYSQIVNDFQKGDIAEGYSVSREKKESFPLTVTSAQKNPTAFYLCASSMGSYSNQPQHFGDGTRLSIL.

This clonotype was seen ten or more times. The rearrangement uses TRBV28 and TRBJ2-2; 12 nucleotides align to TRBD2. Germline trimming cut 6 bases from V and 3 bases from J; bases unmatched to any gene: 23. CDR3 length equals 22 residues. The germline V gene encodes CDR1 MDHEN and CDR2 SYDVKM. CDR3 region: CASSPPFPPSSGRASDTGELFF. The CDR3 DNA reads TGTGCCAGCAGCCCCCCATTTCCCCCCTCTAGCGGGAGGGCCTCGGACACCGGGGAGCTGTTTTTT.

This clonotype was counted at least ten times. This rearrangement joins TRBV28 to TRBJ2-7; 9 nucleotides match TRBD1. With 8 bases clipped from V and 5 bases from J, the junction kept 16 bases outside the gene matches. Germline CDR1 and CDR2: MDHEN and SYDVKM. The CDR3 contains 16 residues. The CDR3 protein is CASRKLRPGQGNEQYF. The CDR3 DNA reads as TGTGCCAGCCGAAAACTAAGACCGGGACAGGGCAACGAGCAGTACTTC.

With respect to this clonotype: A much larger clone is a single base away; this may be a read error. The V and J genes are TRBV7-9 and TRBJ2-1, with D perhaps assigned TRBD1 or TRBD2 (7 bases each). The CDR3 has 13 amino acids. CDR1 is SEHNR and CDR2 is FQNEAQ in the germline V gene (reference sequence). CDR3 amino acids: CANSGDRSRTQFF. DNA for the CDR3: TGTGCCAACAGCGGGGACAGAAGCAGGACCCAGTTCTTC.

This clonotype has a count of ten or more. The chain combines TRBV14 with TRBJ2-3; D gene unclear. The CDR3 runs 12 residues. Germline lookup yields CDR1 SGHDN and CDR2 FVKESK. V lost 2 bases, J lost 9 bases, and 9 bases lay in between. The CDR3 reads CASSQFRRTQYF. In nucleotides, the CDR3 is TGTGCCAGCAGCCAATTCCGTCGCACGCAGTATTTT.

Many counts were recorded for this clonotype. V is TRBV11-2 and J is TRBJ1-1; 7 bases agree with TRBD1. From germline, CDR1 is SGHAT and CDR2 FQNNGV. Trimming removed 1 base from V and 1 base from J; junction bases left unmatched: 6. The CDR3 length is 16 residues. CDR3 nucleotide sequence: TGTGCCAGCAGCTTAGTGACCGGGACAGCGAACACTGAAGCTTTCTTT. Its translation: CASSLVTGTANTEAFF. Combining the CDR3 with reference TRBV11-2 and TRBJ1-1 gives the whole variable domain EAGVAQSPRYKIIEKRQSVAFWCNPISGHATLYWYQQILGQGPKLLIQFQNNGVVDDSQLPKDRFSAERLKGVDSTLKIQPAKLEDSAVYLCASSLVTGTANTEAFFGQGTRLTVV.

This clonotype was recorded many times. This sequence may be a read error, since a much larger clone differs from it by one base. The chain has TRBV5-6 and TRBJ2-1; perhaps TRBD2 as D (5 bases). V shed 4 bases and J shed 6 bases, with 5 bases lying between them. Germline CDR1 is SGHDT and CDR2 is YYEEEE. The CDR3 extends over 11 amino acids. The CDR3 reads CASSAGNEQFF. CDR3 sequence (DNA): TGTGCCAGCAGCGCGGGCAATGAGCAGTTCTTC.

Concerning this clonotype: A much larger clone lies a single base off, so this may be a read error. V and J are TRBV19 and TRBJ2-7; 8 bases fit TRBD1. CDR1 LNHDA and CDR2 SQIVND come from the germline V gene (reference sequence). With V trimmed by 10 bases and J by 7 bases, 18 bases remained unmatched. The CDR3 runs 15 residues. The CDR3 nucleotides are TGTGCCACCACGGATGGGCAGGGGGCGCGCAATGAGCAGTACTTC. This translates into CATTDGQGARNEQYF.

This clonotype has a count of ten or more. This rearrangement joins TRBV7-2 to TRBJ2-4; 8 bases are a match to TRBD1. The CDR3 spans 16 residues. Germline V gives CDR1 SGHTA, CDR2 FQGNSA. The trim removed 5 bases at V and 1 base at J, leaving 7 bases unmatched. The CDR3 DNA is TGTGCCAGCAGCACCCGACAGGGGCTGGCCAAAAACATTCAGTACTTC. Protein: CASSTRQGLAKNIQYF.

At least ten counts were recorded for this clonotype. In DNA, the CDR3 is TGTGCCAGCTCAGCGACTGGGAACACTGAAGCTTTCTTT. Residues: CASSATGNTEAFF. V usage is TRBV18 and J usage is TRBJ1-1; D gene unclear. In germline, CDR1 is KGHSH, CDR2 LQKENI. V was shortened by 5 bases and J by 1 base, with 8 bases between the two germline ends. The CDR3 is 13 residues long.

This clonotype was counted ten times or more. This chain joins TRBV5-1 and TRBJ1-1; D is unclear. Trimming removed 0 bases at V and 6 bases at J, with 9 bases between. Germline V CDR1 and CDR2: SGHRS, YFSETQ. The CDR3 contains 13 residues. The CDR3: CASSLAPGAEAFF. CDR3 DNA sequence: TGCGCCAGCAGCTTGGCCCCGGGAGCTGAAGCTTTCTTT.